The text below deals with one TCR beta chain. Its cognate antigen is unknown. The entry originates in a study of T cells in localized non-small cell lung cancer. Study results and limitations: A raised T cell density in blood coincided with lengthier overall survival. In uninvolved adjacent lung, T cell clonality reached its highest value, exceeding tumor. Heterogeneity is still possible, as just one tumor region was sequenced.

Trimming removed 3 bases at V and 10 bases at J, with 15 bases between. CDR1 is MNHNS and CDR2 is SASEGT in the germline V gene. CDR3 length equals 14 residues. Repertoires were generated with immunoSEQ multiplex PCR, while TCRdb's copy carries only in-frame clones and drops some. There are around 24,000 clones in the sample; over 75% occur only once, and around 32% lies in the top ten. This receptor was taken from a male donor aged 60 or over with stage I squamous cell lung carcinoma. V and J are TRBV6-1 and TRBJ1-4, with D maybe TRBD1 (5 bases). Here the sequenced sample was peripheral blood, taken before any cancer treatment. DNA for the CDR3: TGTGCCAGCAGTGACTACTTGGGACGACGAAAACTGTTTTTT. Protein sequence: CASSDYLGRRKLFF.